This T cell receptor beta chain stems from a study of blood T cell repertoires in COVID-19. Study details: Nucleic acid was either cDNA or gDNA, and it came from T cells, B-cell-depleted T cells, or PBMCs.

This clone was seen a handful of times. Generated by immunoSEQ multiplex PCR, the TCRdb table keeps only in-frame clones and is missing some. Seen here are about 68,000 clones, 65% to 90% observed once, and the top ten hold 20% to 25%. The CDR3 has 14 residues. Trimming took 5 bases from V and 0 from J, leaving 8 bases between them. The V gene's germline CDR1 is MNHNY and CDR2 SVGAGI (reference sequence). This TCR derives from a man aged 50 to 59 with acute or convalescent COVID-19. Material for sequencing was peripheral blood. The V and J genes are TRBV6-6 and TRBJ1-3; D remains unclear. CDR3: CASSRSYSGNTIYF. Here the CDR3 DNA reads TGTGCCAGCAGTCGATCGTACTCTGGAAACACCATATATTTT.